Listed here are 15 T cell receptor beta chains from one sample, sequenced in a study of T cell responses to AZD1222 COVID-19 vaccine. Data came from immunoSEQ multiplex PCR; TCRdb stores just in-frame clones and leaves some out. The sample records 89,000 or so clones, 86% being singletons. Sequencing used peripheral blood, obtained 28 days after the second AZD1222 dose. Every receptor here comes from an adult who received the AZD1222 COVID-19 vaccine.

This chain links TRBV27 with TRBJ1-1, with no clear D. The CDR3 length is 11 residues. The germline V and J ends were trimmed by 7 bases and 1 base, with 4 bases remaining between them. The germline V gene has CDR1 MNHEY and CDR2 SMNVEV (reference sequence). DNA for the CDR3: TGTGCCAGCATGAAGAACACTGAAGCTTTCTTT. Translation gives CASMKNTEAFF.

The chain uses TRBV3-1 (or the pseudogene TRBV3-2) and TRBJ2-5, with D perhaps matching TRBD2 (7 bases). Trimming removed 1 base from V and 1 base from J, with 13 bases in between. The CDR3 has 16 amino acids. Germline CDR1 LGHDT, CDR2 YNNKEL (reference sequence). CDR3 protein: CASSQGGGPLQETQYF. The CDR3 DNA follows: TGTGCCAGCAGCCAAGGGGGGGGCCCCCTCCAAGAGACCCAGTACTTC.

The chain has TRBV5-4 and TRBJ1-4; tentatively, D is TRBD1 (5 bases). This CDR3 is built from 14 residues. Between the trimmed V and J ends, which lost 4 bases and 5 bases, there was a span of 12 bases. CDR1 and CDR2 from the germline V gene are SGHNT and YYREEE (reference sequence). This chain's CDR3 is CASSPTGSNEKLFF. DNA for the CDR3: TGTGCCAGCAGCCCCACAGGTTCGAATGAAAAACTGTTTTTT.

The chain joins TRBV12-3 or TRBV12-4 to TRBJ1-3; no clear D gene. Between the trimmed V and J ends, which lost 4 bases and 4 bases, there was a span of 8 bases. This CDR3 has 13 amino acids. The CDR3 reads CASSSVQGNTIYF. CDR3 bases: TGTGCCAGCAGTTCCGTCCAAGGAAACACCATATATTTT.

In DNA, the CDR3 is TGTGCCAGCAGTGGGTGGCTAGCGGGAGGGGGTAATGAGCAGTTCTTC. It encodes CASSGWLAGGGNEQFF. V is TRBV6-1 and J is TRBJ2-1, with TRBD2 identical over 12 bases. Germline assignment: CDR1 MNHNS and CDR2 SASEGT. V trimming: 4 bases; J trimming: 7 bases; junction bases outside the gene matches: 8. The CDR3 covers 16 residues.

The gene calls are TRBV9 and TRBJ1-5; D gene uncertain. Germline V CDR1 and CDR2: SGDLS, YYNGEE. The CDR3 is 15 amino acids. The V gene lost 1 base and the J gene lost 0 bases, with 8 bases spanning the gap. This CDR3 is CASSVTADSNQPQHF. CDR3 in DNA: TGTGCCAGCAGCGTAACGGCAGATAGCAATCAGCCCCAGCATTTT.

V usage is TRBV11-2 and J usage is TRBJ1-5; possibly TRBD1 for D (5 bases). The V and J ends lost 1 base and 3 bases respectively, with 13 bases between them. CDR1 is SGHAT and CDR2 is FQNNGV in the germline V gene. The CDR3 consists of 16 residues. The CDR3 nucleotides are TGTGCCAGCAGCTTAGGAGGGGCCGACTTCAATCAGCCCCAGCATTTT. Its protein is CASSLGGADFNQPQHF.

This chain uses TRBV14 with TRBJ1-3, with a weak D call TRBD1 (5 bases). This CDR3 is 16 amino acids long. V gave up 2 bases and J gave up 0 bases, with 11 bases separating them. The germline CDR1 and CDR2 sequences are SGHDN and FVKESK. CDR3 coding DNA: TGTGCCAGCAGCCAAATGACAGCTATCTCTGGAAACACCATATATTTT. Translation: CASSQMTAISGNTIYF.

This clone was seen once. This sequence joins TRBV10-3 and TRBJ2-1; 11 bases are a match to TRBD2. Germline trimming cut 6 bases from V and 8 bases from J; bases unmatched to any gene: 9. Germline CDR1 ENHRY, CDR2 SYGVKD. This CDR3 has 15 residues. DNA for the CDR3: TGTGCCATCAGGGCGGGTAGCGGGAGGGCCTATGAGCAGTTCTTC. Its translation is CAIRAGSGRAYEQFF.

The CDR3 loop reads CASSQYGYTF. In DNA form, the CDR3 reads TGTGCCAGCAGTCAGTATGGCTACACCTTC. The V call is TRBV7-9, the J call TRBJ1-2; D not resolved. Trimming stripped 6 bases from V and 5 bases from J, with 4 bases between. CDR3 length: 10 residues. CDR1 is SEHNR, CDR2 FQNEAQ, per germline (reference sequence).

The chain joins TRBV23-1 to TRBJ2-7, with D perhaps matching TRBD1 (5 bases). TRBV23-1 is labeled an ORF, and its function is uncertain. With 2 bases removed from V and 0 bases from J, the gap between germline ends came to 14 bases. The CDR3 covers 16 residues. CDR3 in DNA: TGCGCCAGCAGTCAAGTGGCCCTCAGGGACTCCTACGAGCAGTACTTC. It encodes CASSQVALRDSYEQYF.

The CDR3 sequence is CSAMNNQPQHF. The CDR3 region has the DNA TGCAGTGCTATGAACAATCAGCCCCAGCATTTT. The chain combines TRBV20-1 with TRBJ1-5; D ambiguous. There are 11 residues in the CDR3. Trimming shortened V by 4 bases and J by 3 bases, and 4 bases separated the two germline ends. Germline lookup yields CDR1 DFQATT and CDR2 SNEGSKA (reference sequence).

This chain connects TRBV7-8 to TRBJ2-7; D is undetermined. Trimming cost V 6 bases and J 7 bases, with 13 bases left between them. This CDR3 is built from 12 residues. Germline CDR1 SGHVS, CDR2 FQNEAQ. The DNA of the CDR3 is TGTGCCAGCAGTTATTCACCAGAGGAGCAGTACTTC. Translation gives CASSYSPEEQYF.

The chain is built from TRBV28 and TRBJ2-2, with 8 bases identical to TRBD2. Losses at the gene ends were 4 bases for V and 6 bases for J; bases not matched to a gene: 7. This CDR3 has 15 amino acids. The germline V gene encodes CDR1 MDHEN and CDR2 SYDVKM. This CDR3 is CASSSAGGGSGELFF. The CDR3, as DNA: TGTGCCAGCAGTTCCGCCGGGGGGGGATCCGGGGAGCTGTTTTTT.

In DNA form, the CDR3 reads TGTGCCACCAGTGACGCACACGGACCACCTAGGAATGAGCAGTTCTTC. This gives the protein CATSDAHGPPRNEQFF. V gene TRBV24-1 combines with J gene TRBJ2-1; D is ambiguous. The CDR3 is 16 amino acids. Trimming stripped 4 bases from V and 7 bases from J, with 19 bases between. CDR1 is KGHDR and CDR2 is SFDVKD in the germline V gene.